Each of the 32 T cell receptor beta chains below was sequenced from the same sample in a study of early T cells in non-severe SARS-CoV-2 infection. A single record per CDR3 protein comes from TCRdb applying MiXCR to the 5' RACE reads. The sample yields roughly 55,000 distinct CDR3 sequences, around 14% seen once. Sequenced material: whole blood, taken at baseline. These receptors were taken from an adult who was a healthcare worker with PCR-confirmed SARS-CoV-2 infection or an uninfected control (not recorded which).

The J gene is TRBJ2-5, the V gene TRBV29-1, with D unclear. Germline V CDR1 and CDR2: SQVTM, ANQGSEA. The CDR3 loop spans 12 amino acids. Trimming pared 3 bases from V and 2 bases from J, leaving 7 bases between. This CDR3 reads CSVEAGQETQYF. DNA of the CDR3: TGCAGCGTTGAGGCAGGACAAGAGACCCAGTACTTC.

This chain joins TRBV12-3 or TRBV12-4 and TRBJ2-3; the D gene is possibly TRBD2 (5 bases). There are 16 residues in the CDR3. Trimming took off 6 bases at V and 0 bases at J, with 16 bases between the two ends. The CDR3: CASSPQATTSTDTQYF. Here the CDR3 DNA reads TGTGCCAGCAGCCCCCAGGCGACTACTAGCACAGATACGCAGTATTTT.

This clonotype has ten or more counts. The chain is built from TRBV6-4 and TRBJ2-3; the match to TRBD1 covers 7 bases. Germline loops: CDR1 MRHNA, CDR2 SNTAGT. The CDR3 spans 14 residues. V shed 0 bases and J 4 bases; nucleotides not matched to a gene: 1. The CDR3: CASSDSTGPDTQYF. In DNA form, the CDR3 reads TGTGCCAGCAGTGACTCGACAGGGCCAGATACGCAGTATTTT.

The V call is TRBV18, the J call TRBJ1-2, with a tentative D call TRBD1 (5 bases). The germline V gene has CDR1 KGHSH and CDR2 LQKENI. Trimming removed 2 bases from V and 8 bases from J, with 12 bases in between. The length of the CDR3 is 13 residues. CDR3: CASSPTDNRGYTF. In nucleotides, the CDR3 is TGTGCCAGCTCACCAACGGACAACAGAGGCTACACCTTC.

V and J are TRBV11-2 and TRBJ2-3; 11 bases agree with TRBD2. V was clipped by 0 bases and J by 2 bases; unmatched bases: 10. This CDR3 has 19 residues. From germline, CDR1 is SGHAT and CDR2 FQNNGV. CDR3 nucleotide sequence: TGTGCCAGCAGCTTAGATGGGCTAGCGGGAGGCGAAGACACAGATACGCAGTATTTT. This gives the protein CASSLDGLAGGEDTDTQYF.

A few counts support this clonotype. The rearrangement links TRBV7-9 to TRBJ1-1, with D possibly matching TRBD1 (6 bases). CDR1 is SEHNR, CDR2 FQNEAQ, per germline (reference sequence). There are 12 residues in the CDR3. V lost 6 bases to trimming and J lost 4 bases, with 9 bases between them. In DNA, the CDR3 is TGTGCCAGCAGAACAGGGCTCACTGAAGCTTTCTTT. Translation gives CASRTGLTEAFF.

Ten or more counts support this clonotype. The rearrangement uses TRBV5-5 and TRBJ1-5; 9 nucleotides align to TRBD1. Germline loops: CDR1 SGHKS, CDR2 YYEKEE (reference sequence). V was pared by 5 bases and J by 4 bases, with 4 bases of the junction left unmatched. This CDR3 is 14 amino acids long. The CDR3 DNA reads TGTGCCAGCAGTTCGGACAGGGGTAATCAGCCCCAGCATTTT. It yields the protein CASSSDRGNQPQHF.

This chain connects TRBV20-1 to TRBJ2-7; unclear D gene. The CDR3 totals 14 residues. CDR1 is DFQATT and CDR2 is SNEGSKA in the germline V gene (reference sequence). Deletions cut 1 base from V and 2 bases from J, with 12 bases between. CDR3 nucleotides: TGCAGTGCTAGAGGAGAAAGCATCGCCTACGAGCAGTACTTC. Residues: CSARGESIAYEQYF.

This clonotype has a handful of counts. V usage is TRBV12-3 or TRBV12-4 and J usage is TRBJ2-7, with TRBD2 identical over 13 bases. The trim removed 4 bases at V and 0 bases at J, leaving 3 bases unmatched. This CDR3 is built from 16 residues. Here the CDR3 DNA reads TGTGCCAGCAGTTGGACTAGCGGGGGCAGCTCCTACGAGCAGTACTTC. Its protein product is CASSWTSGGSSYEQYF.

The chain combines TRBV27 with TRBJ2-7, with a weak D call TRBD2 (5 bases). The V end lost 2 bases, the J end lost 5 bases, and 10 bases lay between the germline ends. Looked up from germline, CDR1 is MNHEY and CDR2 is SMNVEV (reference sequence). The CDR3 has 13 amino acids. Here the CDR3 DNA reads TGTGCCAGCAGTTTAATGTGGGGAGACGAGCAGTACTTC. Residues: CASSLMWGDEQYF.

This clonotype was seen a handful of times. J is TRBJ1-1 and V is TRBV20-1; possible D gene TRBD1, 6 bases. V lost 0 bases and J 1 base, leaving 9 bases between the germline ends. The CDR3 has 14 amino acids. Germline lookup yields CDR1 DFQATT and CDR2 SNEGSKA (reference sequence). DNA for the CDR3: TGCAGTGCTAGAGAGGGGGGCGGGAACACTGAAGCTTTCTTT. This gives the protein CSAREGGGNTEAFF.

The chain employs TRBV20-1 and TRBJ1-4; D uncertain. The germline CDR1 and CDR2 sequences are DFQATT and SNEGSKA (reference sequence). The CDR3 covers 14 residues. V was shortened by 1 base and J by 0 bases, with 6 bases between the two germline ends. The CDR3 sequence is CSARVHATNEKLFF. CDR3 in DNA: TGCAGTGCTAGAGTGCATGCAACTAATGAAAAACTGTTTTTT.

The rearrangement joins TRBV6-5 to TRBJ2-7, with D tentatively TRBD1 or TRBD2 (5 bases each). V was trimmed by 7 bases and J by 3 bases, leaving 10 bases between them. The germline gives CDR1 MNHEY, CDR2 SVGAGI. CDR3 length equals 12 residues. The CDR3 DNA sequence: TGTGCCAGCACGGATGGGGGCTACGAGCAGTACTTC. Its protein is CASTDGGYEQYF.

This clonotype appeared many times. V usage is TRBV15 and J usage is TRBJ2-3; TRBD2 might be the D (7 bases). Trimming removed 4 bases from V and 2 bases from J, with 13 bases in between. Germline V gene sequence: CDR1 LNHNV, CDR2 YYDKDF (reference sequence). There are 15 residues in the CDR3. The CDR3, as DNA: TGTGCCACCAGCAACGGGGGGCAATCCACAGATACGCAGTATTTT. Its translation: CATSNGGQSTDTQYF.

This clonotype was observed a handful of times. The chain recombines TRBV6-1 with TRBJ2-1, with D perhaps TRBD2 (5 bases). The CDR3 covers 12 residues. Germline V gene sequence: CDR1 MNHNS, CDR2 SASEGT. V lost 8 bases, J lost 14 bases, and 19 bases lay in between. The CDR3 DNA is TGTGCCAGCGGAGGTGATTGGGCCGGGGAGTTCTTC. It specifies CASGGDWAGEFF.

The rearrangement joins TRBV11-3 to TRBJ2-5, with D possibly TRBD2 on 6 matching bases. Between the trimmed V and J ends, which lost 5 bases and 1 base, there was a span of 8 bases. The CDR3 has 13 residues. Germline-derived CDR1 and CDR2 are SGHNT and YENEEA. This chain's CDR3 is CASSKGLQETQYF. DNA of the CDR3: TGTGCCAGCAGCAAGGGACTCCAAGAGACCCAGTACTTC.

This clonotype was found a few times. The chain employs TRBV4-1 and TRBJ2-3, with TRBD2 matching over 8 bases. J gave up 1 base and V 5 bases, and 11 bases lay outside the gene matches. Germline V gene sequence: CDR1 MGHRA, CDR2 YSYEKL. The CDR3 has 17 residues. CDR3 bases: TGCGCCAGCAGCGCCGGCCGAGCGGGGGCTGGCACAGATACGCAGTATTTT. Translated, it gives CASSAGRAGAGTDTQYF.

The DNA of the CDR3 is TGCAGTGCTAGAGAAGCCATAGGCTACACCTTC. As protein: CSAREAIGYTF. The gene calls are TRBV20-1 and TRBJ1-2; D is unresolved. Looked up from germline, CDR1 is DFQATT and CDR2 is SNEGSKA (reference sequence). The CDR3 covers 11 residues. V was trimmed by 0 bases and J by 8 bases, leaving 7 bases between them.

Many counts were recorded for this clonotype. The CDR3 reads CAGTGTGGASYNEQFF. DNA of the CDR3: TGTGCCGGCACCGGGACAGGGGGCGCCTCCTACAATGAGCAGTTCTTC. The chain joins TRBV2 to TRBJ2-1, with 12 positions matching TRBD1. Germline V gives CDR1 SNHLY, CDR2 FYNNEI. Losses at the gene ends were 11 bases for V and 0 bases for J; bases not matched to a gene: 8. The CDR3 loop spans 16 amino acids.

The J gene is TRBJ2-1, the V gene TRBV6-5; 14 nucleotides match TRBD2. V lost 4 bases and J lost 10; bases outside the gene matches: 6. There are 15 residues in the CDR3. Germline V gene lookup returns CDR1 MNHEY and CDR2 SVGAGI. CDR3 sequence: CASSLGTSGSLEQFF. The CDR3 DNA reads TGTGCCAGCAGTTTAGGGACTAGCGGGAGTCTCGAGCAGTTCTTC.

This clonotype came up many times. V usage is TRBV7-9 and J usage is TRBJ1-3; D gene unclear. Deletions cut 6 bases from V and 0 bases from J, with 6 bases between. The CDR3 covers 13 residues. Germline loops: CDR1 SEHNR, CDR2 FQNEAQ (reference sequence). The CDR3 sequence: CASRESSGNTIYF. CDR3 coding DNA: TGTGCCAGCAGGGAAAGCTCTGGAAACACCATATATTTT.

This clonotype was seen more than once but under ten times. This CDR3 reads CASSVGQGVTGELFF. The DNA for the CDR3 is TGTGCCAGCAGCGTTGGACAGGGGGTCACCGGGGAGCTGTTTTTT. The chain employs TRBV9 and TRBJ2-2, with TRBD1 identical over 10 bases. There are 15 residues in the CDR3. In germline, CDR1 is SGDLS, CDR2 YYNGEE. The V segment lost 2 bases and the J segment 4 bases; nucleotides outside the gene matches: 2.

There are many counts of this clonotype. The chain employs TRBV18 and TRBJ1-2, with TRBD1 matching over 8 bases. The CDR3 contains 15 residues. Germline V CDR1 and CDR2: KGHSH, LQKENI. After removal of 6 bases from V and 2 bases from J, the junction contained 8 bases not matched to a gene. The CDR3 sequence is CASSPGTGPNYGYTF. DNA of the CDR3: TGTGCCAGCTCGCCCGGGACAGGACCCAACTATGGCTACACCTTC.

The chain combines TRBV9 with TRBJ2-1, with no clear D. CDR3 length: 18 residues. Per the germline V gene, CDR1 is SGDLS and CDR2 is YYNGEE. The V and J ends lost 4 bases and 0 bases respectively, with 20 bases between them. CDR3 nucleotide sequence: TGTGCCAGCAGCTCGGCAACCTTCTCGATCCCCTCCTACAATGAGCAGTTCTTC. This encodes CASSSATFSIPSYNEQFF.

This clonotype was recorded at least ten times. The chain combines TRBV6-6 with TRBJ2-1, with TRBD2 as a possible D gene (5 bases). The CDR3 spans 16 residues. Trimming stripped 6 bases from V and 0 bases from J, with 15 bases between. Germline assignment: CDR1 MNHNY and CDR2 SVGAGI (reference sequence). The CDR3 sequence is CASSHPAVNSYNEQFF. The CDR3 DNA reads TGTGCCAGCAGCCACCCAGCGGTAAACTCCTACAATGAGCAGTTCTTC.

The chain uses TRBV30 and TRBJ2-2, with D uncertain. The CDR3 runs to 15 residues. The V and J ends lost 3 bases and 9 bases respectively, with 20 bases between them. Germline-derived CDR1 and CDR2 are GTSNPN and SVGIG (reference sequence). In nucleotides, the CDR3 is TGTGCCTGGAGGGAATTCACTCAGACCCAGCGGGAGCTGTTTTTT. It is translated as CAWREFTQTQRELFF.

This clonotype has at least ten counts. The chain links TRBV11-2 to TRBJ1-1, with D perhaps TRBD1 (6 bases). Trimming removed 1 base at V and 1 base at J, with 10 bases between. This CDR3 comprises 15 residues. Germline V CDR1 and CDR2: SGHAT, FQNNGV. CDR3 sequence reads: CASSLAAGANTEAFF. For the CDR3, the DNA is TGTGCCAGCAGCTTAGCGGCGGGGGCGAACACTGAAGCTTTCTTT.

The CDR3 DNA reads as TGTGCCAGTAGTATCCTGCCTGCTACCGGGGAGCTGTTTTTT. Its translation: CASSILPATGELFF. The chain has TRBV19 and TRBJ2-2; D unclear. The CDR3 is made up of 14 amino acids. CDR1 and CDR2 from the germline V gene are LNHDA and SQIVND (reference sequence). Trimming took off 3 bases at V and 5 bases at J, with 10 bases between the two ends. Combining the CDR3 with reference TRBV19 and TRBJ2-2 gives the whole variable domain DGGITQSPKYLFRKEGQNVTLSCEQNLNHDAMYWYRQDPGQGLRLIYYSQIVNDFQKGDIAEGYSVSREKKESFPLTVTSAQKNPTAFYLCASSILPATGELFFGEGSRLTVL.

The gene calls are TRBV5-5 and TRBJ1-5; D not certain. Germline V gene data show CDR1 as SGHKS and CDR2 as YYEKEE (reference sequence). Trimming took 0 bases from V and 5 from J, leaving 9 bases between them. The CDR3 runs to 14 residues. Here the CDR3 DNA reads TGTGCCAGCAGCTTGGTGTCGGAAGATCAGCCCCAGCATTTT. It specifies CASSLVSEDQPQHF.

The chain links TRBV2 to TRBJ2-3, with no clear D. Trimming took off 5 bases at V and 4 bases at J, with 10 bases between the two ends. This CDR3 has 13 residues. CDR1 SNHLY and CDR2 FYNNEI come from the germline V gene. CDR3 loop: CASSMNEADTQYF. The CDR3 DNA reads as TGTGCCAGCAGTATGAACGAGGCAGATACGCAGTATTTT. The variable domain in full, with the rest retrieved from reference TRBV2 and TRBJ2-3, is EPEVTQTPSHQVTQMGQEVILRCVPISNHLYFYWYRQILGQKVEFLVSFYNNEISEKSEIFDDQFSVERPDGSNFTLKIRSTKLEDSAMYFCASSMNEADTQYFGPGTRLTVL.

This clonotype was found many times. This sequence joins TRBV29-1 and TRBJ2-7, with D perhaps TRBD1 or TRBD2 (5 bases each). The germline V and J ends were trimmed by 6 bases and 6 bases, with 15 bases remaining between them. Germline CDR1 reads SQVTM; CDR2 reads ANQGSEA. The CDR3 totals 12 residues. The CDR3 DNA is TGCAGCGTAAACCGGGGCCCCCTCGAGCAGTACTTC. Encoded protein: CSVNRGPLEQYF.

The chain combines TRBV13 with TRBJ2-1; D gene ambiguous. Germline V CDR1 and CDR2: PRHDT, FYEKMQ (reference sequence). CDR3 length equals 14 residues. V lost 1 base and J 7 bases, leaving 11 bases between the germline ends. This chain's CDR3 is CASSLVVEGNEQFF. In nucleotides, the CDR3 is TGTGCCAGCAGCTTAGTGGTCGAAGGGAATGAGCAGTTCTTC.